The present T cell receptor beta chain was sequenced within a study of beta chain features in type 1 diabetes. For the study at large: There were 107,917,701 sorted cells examined across all samples.

CDR3 length equals 16 residues. CDR1 and CDR2 from the germline V gene are SGHVS and FQNEAQ. V was pared by 1 base and J by 0 bases, with 7 bases between. Notes on this clone: As yet, its antigen is unknown.

Sequenced material consisted of expressed TCRB transcripts (all of the isolated RNA was reverse transcribed). Repertoires were generated with immunoSEQ multiplex PCR, while TCRdb's copy carries only in-frame clones and drops some. The repertoire has hundreds of thousands of clones, over 12% of them found once; the top ten carry around 0.04%. Study conclusions and caveats: It was possible that PCR favored shorter templates, equally so in patients and controls. Moderately but significantly shorter TCRB CDR3s were found in Type 1 diabetes patients in all four CD4+ subsets.

A single heparinised draw of approximately 110 mL on average was taken per donor. The TCR comes from a man aged 18 to 30 with type 1 diabetes. The sequenced sample was naive CD4+ T cells from blood. The chain uses TRBV7-8 and TRBJ2-6; D call uncertain. CDR3 DNA sequence: TGTGCCAGCAGCTTAGGGCGTAGCTCTGGGGCCAACGTCCTGACTTTC. Its translation is CASSLGRSSGANVLTF.